These 19 T cell receptor beta chains originate from one sample sequenced in a study of blood T cell repertoires in COVID-19. The repertoire was sequenced with immunoSEQ multiplex PCR; TCRdb's copy has only in-frame clones and lacks some. Of roughly 240,000 clones in the sample, 86% were seen once. Sequences were obtained from PBMCs or T cells enriched from blood (not recorded which). Receptors originate from a woman aged 45 to 65 who had recovered from COVID-19.

This clone turned up a few times. V gene TRBV11-2 combines with J gene TRBJ1-1; maybe TRBD1 (5 bases). This CDR3 is 13 amino acids long. Germline CDR1 reads SGHAT; CDR2 reads FQNNGV. V was shortened by 0 bases and J by 4 bases, with 6 bases between the two germline ends. CDR3 DNA sequence: TGTGCCAGCAGCTTAGACAGGGCCACTGAAGCTTTCTTT. It yields the protein CASSLDRATEAFF.

The chain uses TRBV5-5 and TRBJ2-6; 9 bases are a match to TRBD1. V gave up 6 bases and J gave up 0 bases; unmatched junction bases: 7. The length of the CDR3 is 17 residues. Germline V gene sequence: CDR1 SGHKS, CDR2 YYEKEE (reference sequence). Written as DNA, the CDR3 is TGTGCCAGCACCTGGACAGGGGCTCCCTCTGGGGCCAACGTCCTGACTTTC. This gives the protein CASTWTGAPSGANVLTF. Combining the CDR3 with reference TRBV5-5 and TRBJ2-6 gives the whole variable domain DAGVTQSPTHLIKTRGQQVTLRCSPISGHKSVSWYQQVLGQGPQFIFQYYEKEERGRGNFPDRFSARQFPNYSSELNVNALLLGDSALYLCASTWTGAPSGANVLTFGAGSRLTVL.

The gene calls are TRBV13 and TRBJ2-3; weak D call: TRBD2 (7 bases). The CDR3 length is 19 residues. In germline, CDR1 is PRHDT, CDR2 FYEKMQ (reference sequence). Trimming left V 3 bases short and J 6 bases short, with 28 bases between. The CDR3 DNA sequence: TGTGCCAGCAGCTTCGAGGGGGGGTTGTGGGAGAGTGATGAGGATACGCAGTATTTT. This codes for CASSFEGGLWESDEDTQYF. Supplemented by reference TRBV13 and TRBJ2-3, the full variable domain reads AAGVIQSPRHLIKEKRETATLKCYPIPRHDTVYWYQQGPGQDPQFLISFYEKMQSDKGSIPDRFSAQQFSDYHSELNMSSLELGDSALYFCASSFEGGLWESDEDTQYFGPGTRLTVL.

This clone came up once. The V call is TRBV14, the J call TRBJ1-6; no definite D call. This CDR3 spans 14 amino acids. Germline V CDR1 and CDR2: SGHDN, FVKESK. Trimming removed 3 bases from V and 6 bases from J, with 9 bases in between. The CDR3 protein is CASSHRETNSPLHF. Written as DNA, the CDR3 is TGTGCCAGCAGCCATCGGGAGACTAATTCACCCCTCCACTTT. Using reference TRBV14 and TRBJ1-6 for the parts outside the CDR3, the full variable domain is EAGVTQFPSHSVIEKGQTVTLRCDPISGHDNLYWYRRVMGKEIKFLLHFVKESKQDESGMPNNRFLAERTGGTYSTLKVQPAELEDSGVYFCASSHRETNSPLHFGNGTRLTVT.

The rearrangement joins TRBV4-1 to TRBJ1-1; D is unresolved. Between the trimmed V and J ends, which lost 1 base and 3 bases, there was a span of 9 bases. The CDR3 sequence is 14 residues long. Per germline, CDR1 MGHRA and CDR2 YSYEKL. This CDR3 reads CASSQAAGYTEAFF. The CDR3 DNA sequence: TGCGCCAGCAGCCAAGCCGCAGGTTACACTGAAGCTTTCTTT.

This chain joins TRBV19 and TRBJ2-5; 10 bases map to TRBD2. Germline CDR1 LNHDA, CDR2 SQIVND (reference sequence). The length of the CDR3 is 18 residues. Losses at the gene ends were 5 bases for V and 5 bases for J; bases not matched to a gene: 17. CDR3: CASSSRFMLAGVEETQYF. The CDR3 nucleotides are TGTGCCAGTAGTTCCCGTTTCATGCTAGCGGGAGTTGAGGAGACCCAGTACTTC.

DNA of the CDR3: TGTGCCAGCAGGCCTACGAACAGGGTTAACTATGGCTACACCTTC. Amino acid sequence: CASRPTNRVNYGYTF. The chain combines TRBV27 with TRBJ1-2; D may be TRBD1 (6 bases). The CDR3 has 15 residues. V lost 6 bases and J 1 base, leaving 15 bases between the germline ends. Germline assignment: CDR1 MNHEY and CDR2 SMNVEV (reference sequence).

In this sample, this clone turned up a few times. V usage is TRBV5-1 and J usage is TRBJ2-7, with TRBD2 matching over 14 bases. The CDR3 is 18 amino acids. Germline loops: CDR1 SGHRS, CDR2 YFSETQ. Trimming removed 4 bases from V and 0 bases from J; junction bases left unmatched: 9. The CDR3: CASSPGLAGAGFSYEQYF. The CDR3 DNA reads TGCGCCAGCAGCCCGGGACTAGCGGGAGCGGGTTTCTCCTACGAGCAGTACTTC.

V and J are TRBV5-6 and TRBJ1-1; D unclear. The CDR3 is made up of 14 amino acids. V was trimmed by 6 bases and J by 5 bases, leaving 17 bases between them. Germline CDR1 reads SGHDT; CDR2 reads YYEEEE. The CDR3 sequence: CASILSTWRTEAFF. CDR3 DNA: TGTGCCAGCATCCTTTCGACGTGGAGGACTGAAGCTTTCTTT.

V gene TRBV28 combines with J gene TRBJ1-5; the D is unclear. V was shortened by 7 bases and J by 2 bases, with 12 bases between the two germline ends. The CDR3 contains 14 residues. Per the germline V gene, CDR1 is MDHEN and CDR2 is SYDVKM. This CDR3 reads CASIFSRGNQPQHF. The CDR3 DNA follows: TGTGCCAGCATTTTTTCCCGGGGCAATCAGCCCCAGCATTTT.

The V call is TRBV7-2, the J call TRBJ1-1; 8 bases are shared with TRBD1. V lost 4 bases, J lost 7 bases, and 8 bases stayed unmatched. CDR3 size: 14 residues. Germline lookup yields CDR1 SGHTA and CDR2 FQGNSA. In DNA, the CDR3 is TGTGCCAGCAGCTCCGACAGGGGCTTAGGTGAAGCTTTCTTT. It codes for CASSSDRGLGEAFF.

The chain carries TRBV5-1 and TRBJ2-2, with 13 bases lining up with TRBD2. The CDR3 consists of 18 residues. V shed 4 bases and J 0 bases; nucleotides not matched to a gene: 6. Germline V gene data show CDR1 as SGHRS and CDR2 as YFSETQ. This CDR3 reads CASSKGLAGRANTGELFF. CDR3 in DNA: TGCGCCAGCAGCAAGGGACTAGCGGGGCGGGCGAACACCGGGGAGCTGTTTTTT.

The chain employs TRBV5-1 and TRBJ1-2; D gene unclear. CDR3 length equals 12 residues. Looked up from germline, CDR1 is SGHRS and CDR2 is YFSETQ. The V end was cut by 4 bases, the J end by 3 bases, with 7 bases between. In DNA form, the CDR3 reads TGCGCCAGCAGCGGCACCGACTATGGCTACACCTTC. Encoded protein: CASSGTDYGYTF.

The rearrangement joins TRBV5-1 to TRBJ1-2, with a tentative D call TRBD1 (5 bases). CDR1 SGHRS and CDR2 YFSETQ come from the germline V gene. CDR3 length: 15 residues. V was trimmed by 4 bases and J by 4 bases, leaving 17 bases between them. Here the CDR3 DNA reads TGCGCCAGCAGCCCCCAGGGAGGGTCCGGCTATGGCTACACCTTC. Its translation is CASSPQGGSGYGYTF.

This chain uses TRBV6-5 with TRBJ2-7, with D possibly matching TRBD2 (5 bases). V dropped 6 bases and J dropped 3 bases, with 18 bases sitting between them. The CDR3 loop spans 15 amino acids. Germline V gene lookup returns CDR1 MNHEY and CDR2 SVGAGI. The CDR3 coding sequence is TGTGCCAGCAGCCGGACGTCGGTCGGGATCTACGAGCAGTACTTC. This encodes CASSRTSVGIYEQYF.

The rearrangement uses TRBV9 and TRBJ2-3; D possibly corresponds to TRBD2 (6 bases). Trimming pared 0 bases from V and 2 bases from J, leaving 13 bases between. Germline V gene lookup returns CDR1 SGDLS and CDR2 YYNGEE. The CDR3 has 16 residues. CDR3 loop: CASSVGASDDTDTQYF. The CDR3 DNA reads TGTGCCAGCAGCGTAGGGGCTAGCGACGACACAGATACGCAGTATTTT.

Comments on this clone: The same CDR3 arises from other DNA sequences in this sample as well. The CDR3 here is CASSLGGGGDEQFF. The CDR3 DNA is TGCGCCAGCAGCTTGGGCGGGGGTGGCGATGAGCAGTTCTTC. The chain carries TRBV5-1 and TRBJ2-1; 7 nucleotides line up with TRBD2. The V segment lost 0 bases and the J segment 8 bases; nucleotides outside the gene matches: 5. In germline, CDR1 is SGHRS, CDR2 YFSETQ. The CDR3 loop spans 14 amino acids.

This chain uses TRBV28 with TRBJ1-6, with no clear D. Trimming stripped 5 bases from V and 10 bases from J, with 9 bases between. This CDR3 contains 12 residues. CDR1 is MDHEN, CDR2 SYDVKM, per germline. This chain's CDR3 is CASSPARSPLHF. The CDR3 DNA reads TGTGCCAGCAGTCCCGCCAGATCACCCCTCCACTTT.

The chain joins TRBV19 to TRBJ2-3; no clear D. The CDR3 covers 14 residues. The V gene lost 3 bases and the J gene lost 2 bases, with 9 bases spanning the gap. Germline V gene sequence: CDR1 LNHDA, CDR2 SQIVND (reference sequence). The CDR3 coding sequence is TGTGCCAGTAGTATCGGTCTACCCACAGATACGCAGTATTTT. Residues: CASSIGLPTDTQYF.